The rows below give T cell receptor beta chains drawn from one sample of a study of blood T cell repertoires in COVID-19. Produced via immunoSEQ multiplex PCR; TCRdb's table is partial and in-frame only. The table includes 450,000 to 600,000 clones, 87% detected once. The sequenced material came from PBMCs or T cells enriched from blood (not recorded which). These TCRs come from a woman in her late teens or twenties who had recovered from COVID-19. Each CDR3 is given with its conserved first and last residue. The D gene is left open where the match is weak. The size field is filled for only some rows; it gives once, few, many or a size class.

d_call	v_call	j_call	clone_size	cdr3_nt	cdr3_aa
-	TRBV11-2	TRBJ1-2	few	TGTGCCAGCAGCCTCCGGGATCGCGCTAACTATGGCTACACCTTC	CASSLRDRANYGYTF
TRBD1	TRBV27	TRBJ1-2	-	TGTGCCAGCTGGACAGGGCGAGGCTATGGCTACACCTTC	CASWTGRGYGYTF
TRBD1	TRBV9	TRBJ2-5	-	TGTGCCAGCAGCCCCGGGGGACAGGAAAACTTCCAAGAGACCCAGTACTTC	CASSPGGQENFQETQYF
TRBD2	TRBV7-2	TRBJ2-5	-	TGTGCCAGCAGTCGTATCCTATACCGGCGGGGGACTCGGGAGACCCAGTACTTC	CASSRILYRRGTRETQYF
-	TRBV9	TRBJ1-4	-	TGTGCCAGCAGCCCCCGGGGGGCCGCAACTAATGAAAAACTGTTTTTT	CASSPRGAATNEKLFF
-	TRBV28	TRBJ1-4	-	TGTGCCAGCAGAACGGCAGGGGAAAATGAAAAACTGTTTTTT	CASRTAGENEKLFF
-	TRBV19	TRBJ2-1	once	TGTGCCAGTAGTATCGGAGGAGATGAGCAGTTCTTC	CASSIGGDEQFF
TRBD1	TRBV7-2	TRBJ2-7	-	TGTGCCAGCAGCCCCCGACAGGGAAAAGGATACGAGCAGTACTTC	CASSPRQGKGYEQYF
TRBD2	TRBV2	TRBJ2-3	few	TGTGCCAGCACATTTAGCGGGGTCACAGATACGCAGTATTTT	CASTFSGVTDTQYF
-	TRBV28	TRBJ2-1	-	TGTGCCAGCTGGGGCCTTAGGGGGGGCTTGGGTCATGAGCAGTTCTTC	CASWGLRGGLGHEQFF
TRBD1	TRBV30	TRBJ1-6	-	TGTGCCTGGAGTGTACCGGGACAGGACTTTTCACCCCTCCACTTT	CAWSVPGQDFSPLHF
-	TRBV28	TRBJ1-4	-	TGTGCCAGCAGTCCCGGGACTTCAACTAATGAAAAACTGTTTTTT	CASSPGTSTNEKLFF
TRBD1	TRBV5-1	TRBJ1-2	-	TGCGCCAGCAGCTTAGGCAGGGGGGACTCTGGCTACACCTTC	CASSLGRGDSGYTF
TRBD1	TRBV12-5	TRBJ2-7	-	TGTGCTAGTGGTACAGGGGATTATTACGAGCAGTACTTC	CASGTGDYYEQYF
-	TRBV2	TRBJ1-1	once	TGTGCCAGCAGTCTCGACACCCAGATTAACACTGAAGCTTTCTTT	CASSLDTQINTEAFF
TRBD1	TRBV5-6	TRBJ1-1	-	TGTGCCAGCAGCTTGCGGGACAGCCACGAAGCTTTCTTT	CASSLRDSHEAFF